This TCR beta chain was sequenced for a study of T cell responses to AZD1222 COVID-19 vaccine. The repertoire was sequenced with immunoSEQ multiplex PCR; TCRdb's copy has only in-frame clones and lacks some. This sample has 100,000 to 150,000 clones, with about 90% found just once. Source: peripheral blood, taken on day 0 of AZD1222 vaccination. The clonotype comes from an adult in good health.

Here the CDR3 DNA reads TGTGCCAGCAGCTCCCCTCAGGGAAAGAACACTGAAGCTTTCTTT. It codes for CASSSPQGKNTEAFF. V gene TRBV6-6 combines with J gene TRBJ1-1; perhaps TRBD1 as D (5 bases). In germline, CDR1 is MNHNY, CDR2 SVGAGI (reference sequence). V dropped 6 bases and J dropped 1 base, with 15 bases sitting between them. The CDR3 has 15 amino acids.